The 9 T cell receptor beta chains below all came from one sample that was sequenced in a study of blood T cells in healthy people across ages. A second PCR, run for roughly 7 to 11 cycles, used a sample-barcoded 5' primer plus a J-beta primer mix. TCRdb fed the 5' RACE reads into MiXCR, producing one record per CDR3 protein. The sample consists of 1 million or so distinct CDR3 sequences, about 23% of them appearing once. These data are also associated with another study on T cells of mothers and their children.

Specimen: blood. Receptors originate from a girl aged 2 to 10 in good health.

This clonotype was recorded a few times. The rearrangement uses TRBV5-1 and TRBJ2-6; D may be TRBD1 (6 bases). This CDR3 spans 16 amino acids. Between the trimmed V and J ends, which lost 4 bases and 0 bases, there was a span of 11 bases. Germline CDR1 is SGHRS and CDR2 is YFSETQ. CDR3 bases: TGCGCCAGCAGCCGGACAGTTTACTCTGGGGCCAACGTCCTGACTTTC. Translated: CASSRTVYSGANVLTF.

Here the CDR3 DNA reads TGCGCCAGCAGCGAGGGGCGAGGGAGTGGAGCCTACGAGCAGTACTTC. Translating it yields CASSEGRGSGAYEQYF. This chain connects TRBV4-3 to TRBJ2-7; either TRBD1 or TRBD2 may supply D (5 bases each). Germline assignment: CDR1 LGHNA and CDR2 YSLEER. This CDR3 region has 16 residues. V lost 5 bases to trimming and J lost 2 bases, with 19 bases between them.

This clonotype was counted between two and nine times. The V call is TRBV5-6, the J call TRBJ2-2, with D possibly matching TRBD2 (5 bases). V was pared by 4 bases and J by 5 bases, with 9 bases between. Germline V gene data show CDR1 as SGHDT and CDR2 as YYEEEE. This CDR3 is 13 amino acids long. The CDR3 sequence is CASSEGWTGELFF. The DNA of the CDR3 is TGTGCCAGCAGCGAGGGCTGGACCGGGGAGCTGTTTTTT.

The CDR3 is CASSPTGMEGNIQYF. Here the CDR3 DNA reads TGTGCCAGCAGTCCGACAGGGATGGAGGGGAACATTCAGTACTTC. The chain uses TRBV9 and TRBJ2-4; D might be TRBD1 (7 bases). V gave up 5 bases and J gave up 7 bases, with 19 bases separating them. CDR1 is SGDLS and CDR2 is YYNGEE in the germline V gene. The CDR3 contains 15 residues. The full variable domain, with the rest looked up from reference TRBV9 and TRBJ2-4, is DSGVTQTPKHLITATGQRVTLRCSPRSGDLSVYWYQQSLDQGLQFLIQYYNGEERAKGNILERFSAQQFPDLHSELNLSSLELGDSALYFCASSPTGMEGNIQYFGAGTRLSVL.

This rearrangement joins TRBV19 to TRBJ2-5, with D possibly matching TRBD1 (6 bases). The J call is in doubt because the DNA end fits TRBJ2-1 better. From germline, CDR1 is LNHDA and CDR2 SQIVND (reference sequence). The CDR3 is made up of 14 amino acids. CDR3 loop: CASKMDSLSPEQFF. DNA for the CDR3: TGTGCCAGTAAAATGGACAGCCTCAGTCCCGAGCAGTTCTTC.

The chain is built from TRBV5-6 and TRBJ2-5; a weak D match, TRBD2 (5 bases). V dropped 4 bases and J dropped 0 bases, with 13 bases sitting between them. There are 15 residues in the CDR3. The germline V gene has CDR1 SGHDT and CDR2 YYEEEE. CDR3 in amino acids: CASSPLRADQETQYF. In nucleotides, the CDR3 is TGTGCCAGCAGCCCTCTCCGAGCGGACCAAGAGACCCAGTACTTC.

V is TRBV5-1 and J is TRBJ1-1, with TRBD1 as a possible D gene (5 bases). This CDR3 has 15 residues. Trimming removed 0 bases from V and 4 bases from J, with 13 bases in between. In germline, CDR1 is SGHRS, CDR2 YFSETQ. CDR3 nucleotide sequence: TGCGCCAGCAGCTTGGCGGCAGGGCAGGGCACTGAAGCTTTCTTT. Protein product: CASSLAAGQGTEAFF.

V gene TRBV19 combines with J gene TRBJ2-5; 7 nucleotides line up with TRBD1. Germline CDR1 is LNHDA and CDR2 is SQIVND (reference sequence). J gave up 11 bases and V 6 bases, and 18 bases lay outside the gene matches. There are 15 residues in the CDR3. CDR3 in amino acids: CASRTSRGSLDEQYF. DNA for the CDR3: TGTGCCAGTAGGACCAGCAGGGGGAGTTTAGATGAGCAGTACTTC. Using reference TRBV19 and TRBJ2-5 for the parts outside the CDR3, the full variable domain is DGGITQSPKYLFRKEGQNVTLSCEQNLNHDAMYWYRQDPGQGLRLIYYSQIVNDFQKGDIAEGYSVSREKKESFPLTVTSAQKNPTAFYLCASRTSRGSLDEQYFGPGTRLLVL.

This clonotype was counted between two and nine times. The V and J genes are TRBV28 and TRBJ1-1, with TRBD1 identical over 9 bases. This CDR3 contains 15 residues. J was trimmed by 0 bases and V by 5 bases; bases with no gene match: 4. Looked up from germline, CDR1 is MDHEN and CDR2 is SYDVKM. The CDR3 sequence: CASSRQGVVNTEAFF. DNA of the CDR3: TGTGCCAGCAGTCGACAGGGGGTTGTGAACACTGAAGCTTTCTTT.